Listed below are T cell receptor beta chains from one sample, sequenced in a study of T cell responses to AZD1222 COVID-19 vaccine. The table came from immunoSEQ multiplex PCR; TCRdb's copy has only in-frame clones and leaves some out. The table records 200,000 to 300,000 clones, 85% to 95% of them present only once. This sample comprised peripheral blood, obtained on day 0 of AZD1222 vaccination. These receptors all come from an adult in good health. The CDR3 runs from the conserved cysteine through the conserved F or W. A D gene is named only where the DNA matches it firmly. Size tells how often a clone was seen (once, few, many) or the class of an expanded clone, and some rows leave it out.

v_gene,abundance,j_gene,d_gene,CDR3aa,CDR3nt
TRBV5-1,.,TRBJ2-3,.,CASSLSMVALITDTQYF,TGCGCCAGCAGCTTGTCGATGGTAGCCCTAATCACAGATACGCAGTATTTT
TRBV19,.,TRBJ1-5,.,CASSMVRTGNQPQHF,TGTGCCAGTAGTATGGTGCGGACAGGCAATCAGCCCCAGCATTTT
TRBV9,.,TRBJ2-2,TRBD1,CASSLQGQNTGELFF,TGTGCCAGCAGCCTACAGGGGCAGAACACCGGGGAGCTGTTTTTT
TRBV3-1/TRBV3-2,once,TRBJ2-5,.,CASSQLETQYF,TGTGCCAGCAGCCAACTTGAGACCCAGTACTTC
TRBV4-3,.,TRBJ1-1,.,CASSRDLNTEAFF,TGCGCCAGTAGCAGGGACCTTAACACTGAAGCTTTCTTT
TRBV11-2,.,TRBJ2-7,.,CASSLSPAHYEQYF,TGTGCCAGCAGCCTCTCCCCCGCACACTACGAGCAGTACTTC
TRBV19,.,TRBJ1-2,TRBD1,CASSGGTGGRANYGYTF,TGTGCCAGCTCCGGAGGGACAGGGGGGAGGGCTAACTATGGCTACACCTTC
TRBV2,.,TRBJ2-7,TRBD2,CASSAGTSGREQYF,TGTGCCAGCAGCGCCGGGACTAGCGGGAGGGAGCAGTACTTC
TRBV9,.,TRBJ2-2,.,CASSGLQGTGELFF,TGTGCCAGCAGCGGATTACAGGGAACCGGGGAGCTGTTTTTT
TRBV15,.,TRBJ2-7,.,CATSREAGSYEQYF,TGTGCCACCAGCAGAGAGGCAGGGTCCTACGAGCAGTACTTC
TRBV28,.,TRBJ2-3,.,CASRPTGPDTQYF,TGTGCCAGCAGACCAACGGGGCCAGATACGCAGTATTTT
TRBV19,.,TRBJ2-1,.,CASSGETGSSYNEQFF,TGTGCCAGTAGTGGGGAGACTGGGAGCTCCTACAATGAGCAGTTCTTC
TRBV4-2,once,TRBJ2-7,.,CASSQVVAVSSYEQYF,TGTGCCAGCAGCCAAGTAGTAGCGGTGAGCTCCTACGAGCAGTACTTC
TRBV5-1,.,TRBJ2-5,.,CASSLEGGQGTQYF,TGCGCCAGCAGCTTGGAGGGGGGGCAGGGGACCCAGTACTTC
TRBV4-2,once,TRBJ2-7,TRBD2,CASSQEKVVLAGGYSYEQYF,TGTGCCAGCAGCCAAGAAAAGGTCGTACTAGCGGGAGGATACTCCTACGAGCAGTACTTC
TRBV18,.,TRBJ2-7,TRBD1,CASSPGTDYEQYF,TGTGCCAGCTCACCAGGGACAGACTACGAGCAGTACTTC
TRBV9,.,TRBJ2-7,.,CASTPGQSSYEQYF,TGTGCCAGCACCCCTGGACAGAGCTCCTACGAGCAGTACTTC
TRBV29-1,.,TRBJ2-1,.,CSVGFSPNEQFF,TGCAGCGTTGGGTTTTCCCCCAATGAGCAGTTCTTC
TRBV3-1/TRBV3-2,.,TRBJ1-1,.,CASSQDGRNTEAFF,TGTGCCAGCAGCCAAGATGGGAGGAACACTGAAGCTTTCTTT
TRBV27,.,TRBJ1-6,TRBD1,CASSLRPRDRGYNSPLHF,TGTGCCAGCAGTTTGAGACCCCGGGACAGGGGTTATAATTCACCCCTCCACTTT
TRBV2,.,TRBJ2-7,.,CASGGGGPYEQYF,TGTGCCAGCGGAGGGGGAGGGCCCTACGAGCAGTACTTC
TRBV6-4,.,TRBJ2-7,.,CASSPFLYEQYF,TGTGCCAGCAGTCCCTTCCTTTACGAGCAGTACTTC
TRBV23-1,.,TRBJ2-1,TRBD1,CASSQSWTGPPNEQFF,TGCGCCAGCAGTCAATCGTGGACAGGGCCCCCTAATGAGCAGTTCTTC
TRBV19,.,TRBJ1-1,.,CASTSDSLNTEAFF,TGTGCCAGTACCAGTGACAGCTTGAACACTGAAGCTTTCTTT
TRBV21-1,.,TRBJ2-2,.,CASSKAPKPGLAGENTGELFF,TGTGCCAGCAGCAAAGCCCCAAAACCGGGACTAGCGGGAGAGAACACCGGGGAGCTGTTTTTT
TRBV9,.,TRBJ2-7,.,CASSVGSLSSYEQYF,TGTGCCAGCAGCGTAGGTAGCCTTAGCTCCTACGAGCAGTACTTC
TRBV9,.,TRBJ2-1,TRBD1,CASSVGQGAYQEQFF,TGTGCCAGCAGCGTAGGACAGGGGGCCTACCAAGAGCAGTTCTTC
TRBV21-1,.,TRBJ1-1,.,CASSKDCRTEAFF,TGTGCCAGCAGCAAAGACTGTAGGACTGAAGCTTTCTTT
TRBV4-1,.,TRBJ1-2,.,CASSQKGDSDGYTF,TGCGCCAGCAGCCAAAAAGGGGATTCGGATGGCTACACCTTC
TRBV18,.,TRBJ1-2,TRBD1,CASFATGLPYTF,TGTGCCAGCTTCGCGACAGGGTTGCCCTACACCTTC
TRBV4-1,.,TRBJ2-7,.,CASSQGVDGVSYEQYF,TGCGCCAGCAGCCAAGGGGTAGATGGGGTCTCCTACGAGCAGTACTTC
TRBV29-1,.,TRBJ2-1,TRBD2,CSVSGRAYNEQFF,TGCAGCGTGAGCGGGAGGGCGTACAATGAGCAGTTCTTC
TRBV5-4,.,TRBJ2-2,.,CASSLRENTGELFF,TGTGCCAGCAGCTTGCGGGAGAACACCGGGGAGCTGTTTTTT
TRBV4-3,.,TRBJ1-1,.,CASSQVIGGQNTEAFF,TGCGCCAGCAGCCAAGTGATTGGGGGTCAGAACACTGAAGCTTTCTTT
TRBV5-1,.,TRBJ1-3,.,CASSEDTGHSGNTIYF,TGCGCCAGCAGCGAGGACACGGGCCACTCTGGAAACACCATATATTTT
TRBV3-1/TRBV3-2,once,TRBJ2-2,.,CASSPIIGELFF,TGTGCCAGCAGCCCAATAATCGGGGAGCTGTTTTTT
TRBV5-5,.,TRBJ1-1,TRBD1,CASRRDRGNTEAFF,TGTGCCAGCAGACGGGACAGGGGTAACACTGAAGCTTTCTTT
TRBV7-9,.,TRBJ1-6,TRBD1,CASSLGTASNSPLHF,TGTGCCAGCAGCTTGGGGACAGCTTCTAATTCACCCCTCCACTTT
TRBV7-9,.,TRBJ2-7,.,CASSFVAANAHEQYF,TGTGCCAGCAGCTTCGTAGCGGCAAACGCCCACGAGCAGTACTTC
TRBV11-2,.,TRBJ1-1,.,CASSLDPSLNTEAFF,TGTGCCAGCAGCTTAGATCCCAGCCTGAACACTGAAGCTTTCTTT
TRBV18,.,TRBJ2-7,.,CASSPEFNYEQYF,TGTGCCAGCTCACCGGAATTTAACTACGAGCAGTACTTC
TRBV7-3,once,TRBJ2-3,.,CASSLGSKADTQYF,TGTGCCAGCAGCTTAGGTTCTAAGGCAGATACGCAGTATTTT
TRBV3-1/TRBV3-2,.,TRBJ2-3,.,CASSQGLLTDTQYF,TGTGCCAGCAGCCAAGGGCTACTCACAGATACGCAGTATTTT
TRBV6-2/TRBV6-3,.,TRBJ2-7,.,CASSSWESGPPYF,TGTGCCAGCAGTTCCTGGGAATCGGGACCCCCATACTTC
TRBV2,.,TRBJ2-2,.,CASWVGNTGELFF,TGTGCCAGTTGGGTAGGGAACACCGGGGAGCTGTTTTTT
TRBV10-1,.,TRBJ2-1,TRBD2,CASSESGGSRCNEQFF,TGCGCCAGCAGTGAGTCGGGAGGGAGCCGTTGCAATGAGCAGTTCTTC
TRBV11-1,.,TRBJ2-1,.,CASSLARTAPYEQFF,TGTGCCAGCAGCTTAGCGCGGACAGCCCCCTATGAGCAGTTCTTC
TRBV6-2/TRBV6-3,.,TRBJ1-2,.,CASSYRSYGYTF,TGTGCCAGCAGTTACCGGTCCTATGGCTACACCTTC
TRBV5-8,once,TRBJ1-2,TRBD1,CASSARDSNGYTF,TGTGCCAGCAGCGCCCGGGACAGTAATGGCTACACCTTC
TRBV5-4,.,TRBJ2-1,.,CASSLDGGGYNEQFF,TGTGCCAGCAGCTTGGATGGGGGAGGCTACAATGAGCAGTTCTTC
TRBV18,.,TRBJ1-4,.,CASSPGSKLFF,TGTGCCAGCTCACCAGGTAGTAAACTGTTTTTT
TRBV5-1,.,TRBJ1-2,TRBD1,CASSVDRVDGYTF,TGCGCCAGCAGCGTCGACAGGGTGGATGGCTACACCTTC
TRBV18,.,TRBJ2-7,.,CASSSFVGRRSYEQYF,TGTGCCAGCTCTTCGTTTGTAGGGCGGAGGTCCTACGAGCAGTACTTC
TRBV21-1,.,TRBJ2-1,.,CASKQRARTYNEQFF,TGTGCCAGCAAGCAGCGGGCGAGGACCTACAATGAGCAGTTCTTC
TRBV5-6,.,TRBJ2-7,TRBD1,CASSLGQGGEQYF,TGTGCCAGCAGCTTAGGACAGGGTGGCGAGCAGTACTTC
TRBV29-1,few,TRBJ2-2,TRBD2,CSARGLAPTGELFF,TGCAGCGCACGTGGACTAGCGCCCACCGGGGAGCTGTTTTTT
TRBV7-8,.,TRBJ1-4,.,CASSPYASSEKLFF,TGTGCCAGCAGCCCGTACGCGAGCAGTGAAAAACTGTTTTTT
TRBV7-2,.,TRBJ2-3,TRBD2,CASSPRLAGGLDTQYF,TGTGCCAGCAGCCCACGACTAGCGGGAGGGCTGGATACGCAGTATTTT
TRBV7-9,.,TRBJ2-7,.,CASTPGPRLWEQYF,TGTGCCAGCACTCCGGGTCCCCGGTTGTGGGAGCAGTACTTC